The rows below give T cell receptor beta chains drawn from one sample of a study of blood T cell repertoires in COVID-19. TCRdb's table, derived via immunoSEQ multiplex PCR, lists solely in-frame clones and lacks some. The sample lists roughly 230,000 clones, 80% to 85% occurring once. Sequencing was done on a sample of peripheral blood. These receptors were taken from a woman older than 75 with COVID-19, enrolled during active disease. Both conserved end residues are part of each CDR3. Each record gives: J gene, V gene, CDR3 protein.

TRBJ2-5 TRBV20-1 CSASGRGRRETQYF
TRBJ1-1 TRBV28 CASSAGVEVEAFF
TRBJ1-2 TRBV11-2 CASSSTGGLYGYTF
TRBJ2-1 TRBV27 CASGPVGGPVEQFF
TRBJ2-3 TRBV4-2 CASSQDGLVDTQYF
TRBJ1-5 TRBV7-3 CASSLIYRVGNQPQHF
TRBJ1-1 TRBV5-4 CASSLGTGPTLTEAFF
TRBJ1-3 TRBV30 CAWARENTIYF
TRBJ2-1 TRBV19 CASRGTGTGYNEQFF
TRBJ1-4 TRBV27 CASSLDGQGPPARNEKLFF
TRBJ2-7 TRBV7-2 CASSRGDFYEQYF
TRBJ2-1 TRBV7-2 CASSLGGANSYNEQFF
TRBJ2-2 TRBV2 CASTRGLYNVGELFF
TRBJ1-2 TRBV5-1 CASSSFGTESYGYTF
TRBJ1-4 TRBV30 CAWGVQGLTTNEKLFF
TRBJ1-6 TRBV13 CASSFGQDNSPLHF
TRBJ2-5 TRBV24-1 CATSDLQVTLTGEETQYF
TRBJ1-5 TRBV4-1 CASSQVVSGNQPQHF
TRBJ1-1 TRBV6-5 CASSSVLGAGAFF
TRBJ1-4 TRBV7-9 CASSPGGTNEKLFF
TRBJ2-2 TRBV18 CASSPRRGDTGELFF
TRBJ2-1 TRBV7-2 CASSPRGTSGLYNEQFF
TRBJ1-1 TRBV5-1 CASSLGRTEAFF
TRBJ1-1 TRBV5-4 CASSSPHRVGTEAFF
TRBJ1-1 TRBV11-2 CASSYQSGGNTEAFF
TRBJ1-5 TRBV3-1/TRBV3-2 CASSLGPQGGQPQHF
TRBJ1-2 TRBV19 CASSLSTGRGYGYTF
TRBJ1-2 TRBV30 CAWSRDFPGATYGYTF
TRBJ2-3 TRBV10-2 CAPRGTSESTDTQYF
TRBJ1-1 TRBV14 CASSQAMIRGEAFF
TRBJ1-3 TRBV20-1 CSASDSSASGNTIYF
TRBJ1-3 TRBV5-5 CASSLEPQGISGNTIYF
TRBJ1-2 TRBV6-5 CASSSAPAAGRSGYTF
TRBJ1-1 TRBV10-3 CAISVDRDSLTFF
TRBJ2-5 TRBV3-1/TRBV3-2 CASSQEPTGWGETQYF
TRBJ2-1 TRBV6-5 CASWTSGGGNEQFF
TRBJ2-1 TRBV5-1 CASSLELDNEQFF
TRBJ1-1 TRBV5-1 CASSLVGGPNTEAFF
TRBJ1-5 TRBV11-2 CASSLTPLPNQPQHF
TRBJ2-2 TRBV10-3 CAISTSGGNTGELFF
TRBJ1-5 TRBV5-5 CASSRGGGNQPQHF
TRBJ1-2 TRBV18 CASSPTRPGTGNYGYTF
TRBJ2-3 TRBV6-6 CASQGPSTDTQYF
TRBJ2-5 TRBV4-1 CASSQGGVAGNQETQYF
TRBJ2-3 TRBV5-1 CASRRLAGGTDTQYF
TRBJ1-5 TRBV5-1 CASSLKGDQPQHF
TRBJ1-5 TRBV7-2 CASSLTGDSNQPQHF
TRBJ2-1 TRBV3-1/TRBV3-2 CASSQERNSFSYNEQFF
TRBJ1-2 TRBV7-2 CASSPDRGRYGYTF